The 3 T cell receptor beta chains presented below share a single source sample, sequenced in a study of early T cells in non-severe SARS-CoV-2 infection. One entry per CDR3 protein results from TCRdb running MiXCR on the 5' RACE reads. The table records roughly 60,000 distinct CDR3 sequences, 5.6% of them present only once. Material: whole blood. The source is an adult who was a healthcare worker with PCR-confirmed SARS-CoV-2 infection or an uninfected control (not recorded which).

This clonotype was detected a few times. The V gene is TRBV4-1, the J gene TRBJ1-2, with a tentative D call TRBD1 (6 bases). V was pared by 3 bases and J by 2 bases, with 16 bases between. This CDR3 is 16 amino acids long. Germline values: CDR1 MGHRA, CDR2 YSYEKL. The CDR3 loop is CASSQAGTGSNYGYTF. CDR3 DNA sequence: TGCGCCAGCAGCCAGGCCGGTACAGGGAGCAACTATGGCTACACCTTC.

This clonotype was counted at least ten times. This chain joins TRBV3-2 and TRBJ2-3; the D call in the table, TRBD2, was not verified against the DNA. TRBV3-2 is labeled a pseudogene. The CDR3 covers 16 residues. As DNA, the CDR3 is TGTGCCAGCAGCCAAGGGTTGGCTAGCGGTACAGATACGCAGTATTTT. Translating gives CASSQGLASGTDTQYF.

This chain connects TRBV2 to TRBJ2-1, with TRBD2 identical over 10 bases. J was trimmed by 6 bases and V by 5 bases; bases with no gene match: 7. Germline CDR1 and CDR2: SNHLY and FYNNEI. This CDR3 region has 15 residues. The DNA of the CDR3 is TGTGCCAGCAGTCTAGGGACTAGCGCTGTCAATGAGCAGTTCTTC. Translating it yields CASSLGTSAVNEQFF. The entire variable domain, with the rest obtained from reference TRBV2 and TRBJ2-1, is as follows: EPEVTQTPSHQVTQMGQEVILRCVPISNHLYFYWYRQILGQKVEFLVSFYNNEISEKSEIFDDQFSVERPDGSNFTLKIRSTKLEDSAMYFCASSLGTSAVNEQFFGPGTRLTVL.